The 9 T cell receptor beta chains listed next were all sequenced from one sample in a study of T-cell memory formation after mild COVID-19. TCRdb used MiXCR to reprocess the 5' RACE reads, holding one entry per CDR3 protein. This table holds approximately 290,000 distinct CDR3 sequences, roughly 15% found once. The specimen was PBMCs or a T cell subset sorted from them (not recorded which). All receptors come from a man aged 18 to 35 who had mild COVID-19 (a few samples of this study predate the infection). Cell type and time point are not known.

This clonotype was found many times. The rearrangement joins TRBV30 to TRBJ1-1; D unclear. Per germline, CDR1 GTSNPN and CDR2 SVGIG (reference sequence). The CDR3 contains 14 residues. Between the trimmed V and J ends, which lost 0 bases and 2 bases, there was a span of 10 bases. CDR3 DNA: TGTGCCTGGAGTGTATTGGGCAGCAACACTGAAGCTTTCTTT. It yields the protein CAWSVLGSNTEAFF.

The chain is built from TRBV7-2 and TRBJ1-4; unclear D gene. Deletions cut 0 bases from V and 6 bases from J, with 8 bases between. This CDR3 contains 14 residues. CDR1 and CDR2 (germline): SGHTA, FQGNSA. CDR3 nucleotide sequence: TGTGCCAGCAGCTTAGCGAGAAGGGATGAAAAACTGTTTTTT. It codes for CASSLARRDEKLFF. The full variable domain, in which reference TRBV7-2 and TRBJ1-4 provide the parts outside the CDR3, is GAGVSQSPSNKVTEKGKDVELRCDPISGHTALYWYRQSLGQGLEFLIYFQGNSAPDKSGLPSDRFSAERTGGSVSTLTIQRTQQEDSAVYLCASSLARRDEKLFFGSGTQLSVL.

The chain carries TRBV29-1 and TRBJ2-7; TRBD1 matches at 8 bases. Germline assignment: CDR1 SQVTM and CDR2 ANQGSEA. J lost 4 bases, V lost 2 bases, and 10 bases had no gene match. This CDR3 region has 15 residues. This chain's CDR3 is CSVEIPGQGRYEQYF. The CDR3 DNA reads TGCAGCGTTGAAATACCCGGACAGGGCCGATACGAGCAGTACTTC.

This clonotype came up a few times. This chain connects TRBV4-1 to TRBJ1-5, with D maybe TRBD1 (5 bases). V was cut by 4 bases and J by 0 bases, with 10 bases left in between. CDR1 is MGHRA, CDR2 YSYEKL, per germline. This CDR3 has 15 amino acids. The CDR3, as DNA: TGCGCCAGCAGCCTTAGAGGGGTTAGCAATCAGCCCCAGCATTTT. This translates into CASSLRGVSNQPQHF.

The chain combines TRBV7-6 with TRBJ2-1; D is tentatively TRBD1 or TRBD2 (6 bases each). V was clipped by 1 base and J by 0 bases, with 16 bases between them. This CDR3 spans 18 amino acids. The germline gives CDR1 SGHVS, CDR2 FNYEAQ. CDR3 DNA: TGTGCCAGCAGCTTAGAGGTAACGGGGGCCTTCTCCTACAATGAGCAGTTCTTC. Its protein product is CASSLEVTGAFSYNEQFF.

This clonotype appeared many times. As DNA, the CDR3 is TGTGCCAGCAGCCAAGGACTGATCAAGAACACTGAAGCTTTCTTT. It is translated as CASSQGLIKNTEAFF. This rearrangement joins TRBV7-2 to TRBJ1-1; D is ambiguous. The V gene lost 5 bases and the J gene lost 1 base, with 14 bases spanning the gap. Germline V gene sequence: CDR1 SGHTA, CDR2 FQGNSA. The CDR3 totals 15 residues.

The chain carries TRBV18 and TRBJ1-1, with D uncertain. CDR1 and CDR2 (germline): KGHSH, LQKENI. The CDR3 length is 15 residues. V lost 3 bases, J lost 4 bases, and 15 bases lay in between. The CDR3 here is CASSPVTGKGTEAFF. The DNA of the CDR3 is TGTGCCAGCTCACCCGTAACCGGGAAGGGCACTGAAGCTTTCTTT.

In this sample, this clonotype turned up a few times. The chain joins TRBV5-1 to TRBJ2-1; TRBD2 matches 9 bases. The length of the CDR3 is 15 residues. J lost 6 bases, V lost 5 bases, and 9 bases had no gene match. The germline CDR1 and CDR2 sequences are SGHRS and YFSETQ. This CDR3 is CASSLGGGAINEQFF. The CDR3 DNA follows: TGCGCCAGCAGTCTGGGCGGGGGGGCCATCAATGAGCAGTTCTTC.

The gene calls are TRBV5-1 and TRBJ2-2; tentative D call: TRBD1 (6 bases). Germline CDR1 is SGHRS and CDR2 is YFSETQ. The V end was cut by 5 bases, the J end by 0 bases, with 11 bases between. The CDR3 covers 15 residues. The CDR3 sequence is CASRYRTANTGELFF. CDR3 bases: TGCGCCAGCAGGTACAGGACAGCGAACACCGGGGAGCTGTTTTTT. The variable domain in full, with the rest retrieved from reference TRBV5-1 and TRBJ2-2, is KAGVTQTPRYLIKTRGQQVTLSCSPISGHRSVSWYQQTPGQGLQFLFEYFSETQRNKGNFPGRFSGRQFSNSRSEMNVSTLELGDSALYLCASRYRTANTGELFFGEGSRLTVL.